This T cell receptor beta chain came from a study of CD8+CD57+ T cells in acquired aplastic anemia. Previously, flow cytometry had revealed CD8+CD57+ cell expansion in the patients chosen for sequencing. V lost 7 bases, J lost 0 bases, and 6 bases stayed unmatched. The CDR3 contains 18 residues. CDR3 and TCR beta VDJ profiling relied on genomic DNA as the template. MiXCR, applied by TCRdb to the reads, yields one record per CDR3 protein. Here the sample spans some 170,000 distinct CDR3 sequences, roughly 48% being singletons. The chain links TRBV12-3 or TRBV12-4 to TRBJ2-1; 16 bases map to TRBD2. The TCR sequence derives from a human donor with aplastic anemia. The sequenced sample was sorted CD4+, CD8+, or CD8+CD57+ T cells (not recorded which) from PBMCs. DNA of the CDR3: TGTGCCAGCAAACCGGGACTAGCGGGAGGGAGCTCCTACAATGAGCAGTTCTTC. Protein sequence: CASKPGLAGGSSYNEQFF.